The rows below give T cell receptor beta chains drawn from one sample of a study of blood T cell repertoires in COVID-19. Using immunoSEQ multiplex PCR, the repertoire was profiled, and TCRdb retains in-frame clones only, with some absent. This table holds some 400,000 clones, 81% found once. Input material: peripheral blood. Receptors originate from a human donor with acute or convalescent COVID-19. The donor label of this sample is uncertain. CDR3s include the opening cysteine and the closing phenylalanine or tryptophan. A D gene is named only where the DNA matches it firmly. Clone sizes are given selectively: once, few, many, or a class where the clone is expanded.

CDR3aa: CASSLRGVNTIYF; CDR3nt: TGTGCCAGCAGCCTTCGGGGGGTGAACACCATATATTTT; d_gene: NA; j_gene: TRBJ1-3; v_gene: TRBV28; abundance: NA
CDR3aa: CASSLSLGWQGGNYGYTF; CDR3nt: TGTGCCAGCAGTTTATCTCTAGGGTGGCAGGGAGGTAACTATGGCTACACCTTC; d_gene: NA; j_gene: TRBJ1-2; v_gene: TRBV28; abundance: many
CDR3aa: CASSQIGSGNQPQHF; CDR3nt: TGTGCCAGCAGTCAGATAGGGAGCGGCAATCAGCCCCAGCATTTT; d_gene: NA; j_gene: TRBJ1-5; v_gene: TRBV6-5; abundance: NA
CDR3aa: CSVLRDRGNEQFF; CDR3nt: TGCAGCGTACTCCGGGACAGGGGCAATGAGCAGTTCTTC; d_gene: TRBD1; j_gene: TRBJ2-1; v_gene: TRBV29-1; abundance: NA
CDR3aa: CASSESTLGTGKNQPQHF; CDR3nt: TGCGCCAGCAGTGAGTCGACCTTGGGAACAGGGAAAAATCAGCCCCAGCATTTT; d_gene: NA; j_gene: TRBJ1-5; v_gene: TRBV10-1; abundance: few
CDR3aa: CASRARQGRMNTEAFF; CDR3nt: TGTGCCAGCAGAGCTCGACAGGGGCGGATGAACACTGAAGCTTTCTTT; d_gene: TRBD1; j_gene: TRBJ1-1; v_gene: TRBV5-4; abundance: once
CDR3aa: CASRLAGDTEAFF; CDR3nt: TGCGCCAGCAGGTTGGCGGGAGACACTGAAGCTTTCTTT; d_gene: NA; j_gene: TRBJ1-1; v_gene: TRBV4-1; abundance: NA
CDR3aa: CASRPGADTQYF; CDR3nt: TGTGCCAGCAGGCCAGGGGCAGATACGCAGTATTTT; d_gene: NA; j_gene: TRBJ2-3; v_gene: TRBV6-6; abundance: NA
CDR3aa: CASSLEPGWGTEAFF; CDR3nt: TGCGCCAGCAGCTTGGAACCGGGGTGGGGCACTGAAGCTTTCTTT; d_gene: NA; j_gene: TRBJ1-1; v_gene: TRBV5-1; abundance: NA
CDR3aa: CASSSRQTTDTQYF; CDR3nt: TGTGCCAGTAGTTCTCGACAGACCACAGATACGCAGTATTTT; d_gene: NA; j_gene: TRBJ2-3; v_gene: TRBV19; abundance: NA
CDR3aa: CASSFLAISTDTQYF; CDR3nt: TGTGCCAGCAGCTTCCTAGCGATATCCACAGATACGCAGTATTTT; d_gene: NA; j_gene: TRBJ2-3; v_gene: TRBV7-8; abundance: NA